The clone carrying this T cell receptor (beta chain) was observed many times. This entry is derived from a study of Graves' ophthalmopathy and Graves' hyperthyroidism. RNA transcripts provided the template for amplifying TCR beta CDR3 regions. The first-round RT-PCR employed HTBI primers together with the Qiagen OneStep RT-PCR kit. A multiplex PCR was then performed as the second round. TCRdb re-called the multiplex PCR reads through MiXCR, storing one row per CDR3 protein. The sample lists over 500,000 distinct CDR3 sequences, approximately 22% occurring once. Material for sequencing was peripheral blood. The origin of this receptor is a woman between 18 and 29 years old with stable Graves' hyperthyroidism. Some clones in this sample may be carry-over from other donors' samples.

The DNA for the CDR3 is TGTGCCAGCAGCCAAGCACAGGCCCCCGACTACGAGCAGTACTTC. It is translated as CASSQAQAPDYEQYF. This chain joins TRBV14 and TRBJ2-7; tentative D call: TRBD1 (5 bases). The germline CDR1 and CDR2 sequences are SGHDN and FVKESK. The V and J ends lost 1 base and 3 bases respectively, with 13 bases between them. This CDR3 region has 15 residues.